A selection of T cell receptor beta chains follows, all from one sample in a study of CD8+ T cells in alopecia areata. The repertoire was sequenced with immunoSEQ multiplex PCR; TCRdb's copy has only in-frame clones and lacks some. This table has about 160,000 clones, about three fifths appearing once. Here the sequenced sample was CD4+ T cells sorted from blood, taken at week 4, from a patient treated with tofacitinib. These TCRs come from a human donor with alopecia areata. The CDR3 runs from the conserved cysteine through the conserved F or W.

j_call | v_call | cdr3_length | cdr3_aa
TRBJ1-4 | TRBV29-1 | 14 | CSVEVSGFNEKLFF
TRBJ2-2 | TRBV7-3 | 17 | CASSYPGQGVVGGELFF
TRBJ2-7 | TRBV29-1 | 12 | CSVVAASYEQYF
TRBJ1-4 | TRBV5-6 | 15 | CASSSGQGRHEKLFF
TRBJ1-1 | TRBV7-9 | 16 | CASSSGQGVVNTEAFF
TRBJ1-2 | TRBV29-1 | 13 | CSVGRDSSYGYTF
TRBJ2-7 | TRBV5-1 | 15 | CASSPWSTDSYEQYF
TRBJ1-6 | TRBV30 | 16 | CAWSQPVGLSNSPLHF
TRBJ1-2 | TRBV30 | 11 | CAWNLNYGYTF
TRBJ2-5 | TRBV29-1 | 15 | CSVETLAGRGETQYF
TRBJ1-4 | TRBV30 | 14 | CAWSMGGSNEKLFF
TRBJ2-1 | TRBV7-2 | 14 | CASSSTRVPNEQFF
TRBJ1-2 | TRBV12-5 | 16 | CASGLVPGRGIGGYTF
TRBJ1-1 | TRBV5-1 | 11 | CASGTDTEAFF
TRBJ2-3 | TRBV11-2 | 14 | CASSFVRGTDTQYF
TRBJ2-7 | TRBV30 | 14 | CAWKWQGGTYEQYF
TRBJ2-1 | TRBV29-1 | 12 | CSSRQGATEQFF
TRBJ2-1 | TRBV5-1 | 15 | CASSFGQHLYNEQFF
TRBJ2-1 | TRBV7-3 | 16 | CASSPPGSGGRNEQFF
TRBJ1-2 | TRBV6-1 | 17 | CASSEAWQVLDYYGYTF
TRBJ1-1 | TRBV30 | 14 | CAWSTGQGRTEAFF
TRBJ1-1 | TRBV7-2 | 13 | CASSLTGGLEAFF
TRBJ1-1 | TRBV11-2 | 15 | CASSQARGGNTEAFF
TRBJ1-5 | TRBV30 | 14 | CAWNPPGINQPQHF
TRBJ1-2 | TRBV2 | 14 | CASSPTTFNYGYTF
TRBJ1-5 | TRBV27 | 12 | CASTSNGQPQHF
TRBJ2-5 | TRBV29-1 | 14 | CSARARRGSETQYF
TRBJ1-6 | TRBV13 | 13 | CASSLHLYSPLHF
TRBJ1-2 | TRBV30 | 10 | CAWRKGGYTF
TRBJ2-1 | TRBV4-3 | 12 | CASSRTPNEQFF
TRBJ1-2 | TRBV30 | 14 | CAWSEAAANYGYTF
TRBJ2-7 | TRBV2 | 12 | CASTAVGYEQYF
TRBJ1-5 | TRBV25-1 | 14 | CASKPLGINQPQHF
TRBJ2-3 | TRBV29-1 | 12 | CSFETGPDTQYF
TRBJ2-7 | TRBV29-1 | 14 | CSVERPGARREQYF
TRBJ2-5 | TRBV5-4 | 15 | CASSTRDYGQETQYF
TRBJ1-1 | TRBV5-1 | 14 | CASARGLGVPDAFF
TRBJ1-2 | TRBV5-1 | 15 | CASSPAGATNYGYTF
TRBJ2-2 | TRBV30 | 14 | CAWSGRRSTGELFF
TRBJ2-4 | TRBV29-1 | 13 | CSVEEGIGNIQYF
TRBJ1-2 | TRBV30 | 13 | CAWSMAEFYGYTF
TRBJ1-5 | TRBV29-1 | 13 | CSVAVTVGQPQHF
TRBJ2-1 | TRBV30 | 13 | CAWSRGGSNEQFF
TRBJ1-5 | TRBV27 | 17 | CASSLVYRGPTGQPQHF
TRBJ2-3 | TRBV5-4 | 15 | CASSFGTSRTDTQYF
TRBJ2-5 | TRBV6-1 | 13 | CALQTLTGETQYF
TRBJ1-4 | TRBV7-2 | 15 | CASSLEGQGNEKLFF
TRBJ2-5 | TRBV5-1 | 14 | CASSKPQGKETQYF
TRBJ1-5 | TRBV18 | 14 | CASSPGWNDQPQHF
TRBJ2-7 | TRBV28 | 12 | CASSLPRYEQYF
TRBJ1-2 | TRBV13 | 14 | CASSFGTPNYGYTF
TRBJ1-1 | TRBV30 | 11 | CAWSVYGEAFF
TRBJ2-3 | TRBV29-1 | 13 | CSVETGGTDTQYF
TRBJ2-3 | TRBV18 | 13 | CASSPDSTDTQYF
TRBJ2-2 | TRBV6-6 | 14 | CASSHRGWTGELFF
TRBJ1-4 | TRBV7-9 | 16 | CASSFDTGGLGEKLFF
TRBJ1-1 | TRBV9 | 15 | CASSVGGGQNTEAFF